One and the same sample provided the 32 T cell receptor beta chains below, sequenced in a study of cytotoxic CD8 clonotypes in ibrutinib-treated CLL. The method was immunoSEQ multiplex PCR; TCRdb's version includes in-frame clones alone and lacks a portion of them. The table records approximately 24,000 clones, around two thirds of them present only once. The specimen comprised PBMCs, sampled at disease progression, from a patient treated with ibrutinib. All receptors derive from a human donor with chronic lymphocytic leukemia.

This chain links TRBV19 with TRBJ1-1; 7 bases fit TRBD1. The CDR3 is 15 amino acids. Germline CDR1 LNHDA, CDR2 SQIVND (reference sequence). Germline trimming cut 5 bases from V and 0 bases from J; bases unmatched to any gene: 6. CDR3 in DNA: TGTGCCAGTAGTCCCCGACAGGGACTGAACACTGAAGCTTTCTTT. Translating gives CASSPRQGLNTEAFF.

V and J are TRBV10-1 and TRBJ1-5; the match to TRBD1 covers 9 bases. The CDR3 contains 21 residues. Germline V CDR1 and CDR2: WNHNN, SYGVQD (reference sequence). Unmatched junction bases numbered 15, after V lost 0 bases and J lost 0 bases. CDR3 sequence (DNA): TGCGCCAGCAGTGAGTCGCACAACAGGGGGCAGGGGGGAGATAGCAATCAGCCCCAGCATTTT. Residues: CASSESHNRGQGGDSNQPQHF.

The J gene is TRBJ1-1, the V gene TRBV18, with D possibly TRBD1 on 5 matching bases. The germline V gene encodes CDR1 KGHSH and CDR2 LQKENI. V was clipped by 0 bases and J by 4 bases, with 15 bases between them. The CDR3 totals 16 residues. The CDR3 region is CASSPPTRVASTEAFF. The CDR3 nucleotides read TGTGCCAGCTCACCACCGACCAGGGTCGCGAGCACTGAAGCTTTCTTT.

The V call is TRBV11-2, the J call TRBJ1-3; D remains ambiguous. The germline gives CDR1 SGHAT, CDR2 FQNNGV. The CDR3 contains 15 residues. The ends were cut back, 4 bases at V and 0 bases at J, with 10 bases in the middle. CDR3 bases: TGTGCCAGCAGCTACGTGGGTGGCTCTGGAAACACCATATATTTT. Protein sequence: CASSYVGGSGNTIYF.

The rearrangement links TRBV4-1 to TRBJ2-1, with TRBD1 matching 8 bases. CDR1 and CDR2 (germline): MGHRA, YSYEKL. The length of the CDR3 is 14 residues. J gave up 8 bases and V 5 bases, and 8 bases lay outside the gene matches. This CDR3 reads CASSYGQGPYEQFF. CDR3 DNA: TGCGCCAGCAGCTACGGACAGGGACCTTATGAGCAGTTCTTC.

The V and J genes are TRBV6-5 and TRBJ1-5; D is unresolved. The CDR3 is made up of 13 amino acids. V lost 5 bases and J 6 bases, leaving 11 bases between the germline ends. Germline lookup yields CDR1 MNHEY and CDR2 SVGAGI. CDR3 amino acids: CASSLSQVQPQHF. The CDR3 DNA reads as TGTGCCAGCAGTCTGTCGCAGGTTCAGCCCCAGCATTTT.

This clone was counted a few times. The chain joins TRBV27 to TRBJ2-3; the D is unclear. Germline loops: CDR1 MNHEY, CDR2 SMNVEV (reference sequence). This CDR3 has 12 amino acids. V dropped 6 bases and J dropped 2 bases, with 6 bases sitting between them. The CDR3 protein is CASSTYTDTQYF. DNA for the CDR3: TGTGCCAGCAGCACCTACACAGATACGCAGTATTTT.

This clone was counted once. This sequence joins TRBV11-2 and TRBJ2-7; the D call may be TRBD1 or TRBD2 (5 bases each). With 5 bases removed from V and 4 bases from J, the gap between germline ends came to 18 bases. Germline V gene sequence: CDR1 SGHAT, CDR2 FQNNGV. The CDR3 spans 15 residues. The CDR3 nucleotides are TGTGCCAGCAGCACCCCGGGACCGATGCTTTACGAGCAGTACTTC. Translation gives CASSTPGPMLYEQYF.

This rearrangement joins TRBV28 to TRBJ1-5, with 7 positions matching TRBD1. J gave up 3 bases and V 4 bases, and 3 bases lay outside the gene matches. The CDR3 is made up of 14 amino acids. Germline CDR1 MDHEN, CDR2 SYDVKM. The CDR3, as DNA: TGTGCCAGCAGTTGGGGACAGATCAATCAGCCCCAGCATTTT. The encoded protein is CASSWGQINQPQHF.

V usage is TRBV2 and J usage is TRBJ2-2; no firm D call. V lost 8 bases to trimming and J lost 0 bases, with 10 bases between them. The CDR3 spans 14 residues. Per germline, CDR1 SNHLY and CDR2 FYNNEI. The CDR3 protein is CASRTDANTGELFF. For the CDR3, the DNA is TGTGCCAGCCGGACGGACGCGAACACCGGGGAGCTGTTTTTT. Supplemented by reference TRBV2 and TRBJ2-2, the full variable domain reads EPEVTQTPSHQVTQMGQEVILRCVPISNHLYFYWYRQILGQKVEFLVSFYNNEISEKSEIFDDQFSVERPDGSNFTLKIRSTKLEDSAMYFCASRTDANTGELFFGEGSRLTVL.

The sample holds many counts of this clone. This sequence joins TRBV10-2 and TRBJ1-1, with D hard to call. The CDR3 spans 14 residues. Deletions cut 7 bases from V and 0 bases from J, with 12 bases between. Germline assignment: CDR1 WSHSY and CDR2 SAAADI. For the CDR3, the DNA is TGCGCCAGCAACACGCGGTATATGAACACTGAAGCTTTCTTT. Encoded protein: CASNTRYMNTEAFF.

J is TRBJ1-6 and V is TRBV2; D might be TRBD1 (6 bases). Germline CDR1 and CDR2: SNHLY and FYNNEI. Deletions cut 4 bases from V and 7 bases from J, with 11 bases between. The CDR3 has 14 residues. The CDR3 sequence is CASSAQGGNSPLHF. The CDR3, as DNA: TGTGCCAGCAGTGCACAGGGAGGCAATTCACCCCTCCACTTT.

The chain links TRBV7-2 to TRBJ2-7; 8 nucleotides match TRBD2. Germline V lookup: CDR1 SGHTA, CDR2 FQGNSA. V lost 1 base and J lost 0; bases outside the gene matches: 2. The length of the CDR3 is 15 residues. CDR3 amino acids: CASSLDGGASYEQYF. CDR3 nucleotides: TGTGCCAGCAGCTTAGACGGGGGGGCCTCCTACGAGCAGTACTTC.

The table lists this clone with a count of one. The rearrangement links TRBV5-4 to TRBJ2-4, with D perhaps given as TRBD1 or TRBD2 (5 bases each). CDR3 length equals 13 residues. The V gene lost 5 bases and the J gene lost 9 bases, with 15 bases spanning the gap. Germline values: CDR1 SGHNT, CDR2 YYREEE (reference sequence). The CDR3 nucleotides read TGTGCCAGCAGTTTAGGGACCCGGGGCATTCAGTACTTC. Protein sequence: CASSLGTRGIQYF.

The rearrangement links TRBV5-8 to TRBJ2-5; 10 nucleotides match TRBD2. The trim removed 4 bases at V and 1 base at J, leaving 16 bases unmatched. The germline V gene has CDR1 SGHTS and CDR2 YDEGEE. The CDR3 totals 19 residues. The CDR3 loop reads CASSLGASGGLVPQETQYF. The DNA for the CDR3 is TGTGCCAGCAGCCTGGGAGCTAGCGGGGGCTTGGTGCCCCAAGAGACCCAGTACTTC.

This clone was counted only a few times. V and J are TRBV11-2 and TRBJ1-1; 7 bases match TRBD1. V lost 0 bases and J lost 5; bases outside the gene matches: 9. This CDR3 has 16 residues. Germline-derived CDR1 and CDR2 are SGHAT and FQNNGV. CDR3 residues: CASSLDPRGGWTEAFF. The DNA of the CDR3 is TGTGCCAGCAGCTTAGATCCCCGAGGGGGCTGGACTGAAGCTTTCTTT.

The chain has TRBV5-4 and TRBJ1-2; 7 bases fit TRBD1. The CDR3 is 14 amino acids. V dropped 4 bases and J dropped 8; count of bases not matched to a gene: 11. Germline values: CDR1 SGHNT, CDR2 YYREEE (reference sequence). This CDR3 reads CASSRGTEALGYTF. The CDR3 DNA follows: TGTGCCAGCAGCAGAGGGACAGAAGCTTTGGGCTACACCTTC.

The chain is built from TRBV6-5 and TRBJ1-2, with 7 bases fitting TRBD1. The CDR3 extends over 13 amino acids. With 2 bases clipped from V and 7 bases from J, the junction kept 4 bases outside the gene matches. The germline V gene encodes CDR1 MNHEY and CDR2 SVGAGI. This CDR3 is CASSYKGASGYTF. The CDR3 DNA sequence: TGTGCCAGCAGTTACAAGGGGGCGAGTGGCTACACCTTC.

The chain uses TRBV7-8 and TRBJ2-3; D may correspond to TRBD1 or TRBD2 (6 bases each). CDR1 is SGHVS and CDR2 is FQNEAQ in the germline V gene. The CDR3 is made up of 15 amino acids. V was clipped by 0 bases and J by 4 bases, with 11 bases between them. The CDR3: CASSLAGAGSDTQYF. The DNA of the CDR3 is TGTGCCAGCAGCTTAGCGGGGGCGGGGTCAGATACGCAGTATTTT.

V is TRBV11-3 and J is TRBJ1-2; 9 nucleotides line up with TRBD1. Germline assignment: CDR1 SGHNT and CDR2 YENEEA. V lost 0 bases to trimming and J lost 8 bases; unmatched junction nucleotides: 10. The CDR3 loop spans 16 amino acids. CDR3 bases: TGTGCCAGCAGCTTAGATGGGGACAGGGCCTTTTTGGGCTACACCTTC. This encodes CASSLDGDRAFLGYTF.

V usage is TRBV15 and J usage is TRBJ2-4; 7 bases match TRBD1. Trimming cost V 0 bases and J 6 bases; bases outside gene matches: 11. The CDR3 runs 17 residues. Germline V lookup: CDR1 LNHNV, CDR2 YYDKDF (reference sequence). CDR3 DNA sequence: TGTGCCACCAGCAGAGATCAAGGCCTAGGGGGCGGAAACATTCAGTACTTC. Amino acid sequence: CATSRDQGLGGGNIQYF. Complete variable domain (other parts from reference TRBV15 and TRBJ2-4): DAMVIQNPRYQVTQFGKPVTLSCSQTLNHNVMYWYQQKSSQAPKLLFHYYDKDFNNEADTPDNFQSRRPNTSFCFLDIRSPGLGDTAMYLCATSRDQGLGGGNIQYFGAGTRLSVL.

This clone has a single count. This chain links TRBV5-1 with TRBJ1-1, with TRBD1 as a possible D gene (5 bases). The length of the CDR3 is 15 residues. Germline V gene lookup returns CDR1 SGHRS and CDR2 YFSETQ. Trimming left V 0 bases short and J 5 bases short, with 14 bases between. The DNA for the CDR3 is TGCGCCAGCAGCTTGGGACGGGGACTTGGGACTGAAGCTTTCTTT. It yields the protein CASSLGRGLGTEAFF.

This sequence joins TRBV6-5 and TRBJ2-5, with 7 bases that match TRBD2. Per the germline V gene, CDR1 is MNHEY and CDR2 is SVGAGI. V shed 5 bases and J 1 base; nucleotides not matched to a gene: 4. The CDR3 is 14 amino acids. The CDR3 coding sequence is TGTGCCAGCAGTCCGGGACTACTCCAAGAGACCCAGTACTTC. This encodes CASSPGLLQETQYF.

The rearrangement joins TRBV29-1 to TRBJ2-7, with 10 bases that match TRBD1. In germline, CDR1 is SQVTM, CDR2 ANQGSEA. The CDR3 has 15 residues. V was clipped by 3 bases and J by 6 bases; unmatched bases: 11. The CDR3 DNA reads TGCAGCGTTGAGGCTGGCGCGACAGGGGGCGCCGAGCAGTACTTC. It encodes CSVEAGATGGAEQYF.

The chain links TRBV4-3 to TRBJ2-7; 7 bases line up with TRBD1. V was pared by 1 base and J by 3 bases, with 9 bases of the junction left unmatched. Germline V gives CDR1 LGHNA, CDR2 YSLEER. The CDR3 runs 16 residues. CDR3 nucleotide sequence: TGCGCCAGCAGCCAAGGAGCCGGGACAGAGATCTACGAGCAGTACTTC. It is translated as CASSQGAGTEIYEQYF.

The chain uses TRBV7-6 and TRBJ2-1; weak D call: TRBD1 (6 bases). The V gene's germline CDR1 is SGHVS and CDR2 FNYEAQ. The germline V and J ends were trimmed by 3 bases and 10 bases, with 10 bases remaining between them. This CDR3 is built from 12 residues. CDR3 DNA: TGTGCCAGCAGCTTCCTCAGGGGAGAGCAGTTCTTC. Its protein product is CASSFLRGEQFF.

With respect to this clone: Other DNA sequences in this sample translate to the same CDR3. The V and J genes are TRBV2 and TRBJ1-1; D is possibly TRBD1 (5 bases). The CDR3 has 13 residues. Trimming removed 4 bases at V and 1 base at J, with 7 bases between. Germline values: CDR1 SNHLY, CDR2 FYNNEI. The CDR3, as DNA: TGTGCCAGCAGTGGGCAGGGGAACACTGAAGCTTTCTTT. Translating gives CASSGQGNTEAFF. Looking up the rest from reference TRBV2 and TRBJ1-1 gives the full variable domain: EPEVTQTPSHQVTQMGQEVILRCVPISNHLYFYWYRQILGQKVEFLVSFYNNEISEKSEIFDDQFSVERPDGSNFTLKIRSTKLEDSAMYFCASSGQGNTEAFFGQGTRLTVV.

The sample holds one count of this clone. The rearrangement links TRBV9 to TRBJ2-2; TRBD1 matches 11 bases. V shed 3 bases, J shed 5 bases, and the junction held 6 bases outside the gene matches. The CDR3 spans 16 residues. The germline gives CDR1 SGDLS, CDR2 YYNGEE. DNA of the CDR3: TGTGCCAGCAGCGCTTTTGGGACAGGGGGAACCGGGGAGCTGTTTTTT. Translated: CASSAFGTGGTGELFF.

The rearrangement uses TRBV19 and TRBJ1-1; 7 nucleotides line up with TRBD1. Germline values: CDR1 LNHDA, CDR2 SQIVND (reference sequence). V lost 4 bases, J lost 5 bases, and 7 bases stayed unmatched. CDR3 length: 14 amino acids. The DNA of the CDR3 is TGTGCCAGTAGTACCACGACAGGGATAACTGAAGCTTTCTTT. The encoded protein is CASSTTTGITEAFF.

V gene TRBV15 combines with J gene TRBJ2-5; D could derive from TRBD1 or TRBD2 (5 bases each). The V gene's germline CDR1 is LNHNV and CDR2 YYDKDF (reference sequence). V gave up 8 bases and J gave up 5 bases, with 15 bases separating them. CDR3 size: 13 residues. CDR3 protein: CATEKGRGETQYF. The DNA for the CDR3 is TGTGCCACCGAGAAGGGGCGAGGGGAGACCCAGTACTTC.

V and J are TRBV6-4 and TRBJ2-2; 10 positions agree with TRBD2. Germline assignment: CDR1 MRHNA and CDR2 SNTAGT. Trimming cost V 0 bases and J 4 bases; bases outside gene matches: 2. This CDR3 has 16 amino acids. CDR3 protein: CASSDSTSGVTGELFF. CDR3 DNA: TGTGCCAGCAGTGACTCAACTAGCGGGGTCACCGGGGAGCTGTTTTTT.

The rearrangement links TRBV29-1 to TRBJ1-2; 11 positions agree with TRBD1. V shed 1 base and J 1 base; nucleotides not matched to a gene: 5. From germline, CDR1 is SQVTM and CDR2 ANQGSEA. The CDR3 is 16 residues long. In DNA, the CDR3 is TGCAGCGTTGAAGGGACAGGGGGCTCTCGTAACTATGGCTACACCTTC. It specifies CSVEGTGGSRNYGYTF.